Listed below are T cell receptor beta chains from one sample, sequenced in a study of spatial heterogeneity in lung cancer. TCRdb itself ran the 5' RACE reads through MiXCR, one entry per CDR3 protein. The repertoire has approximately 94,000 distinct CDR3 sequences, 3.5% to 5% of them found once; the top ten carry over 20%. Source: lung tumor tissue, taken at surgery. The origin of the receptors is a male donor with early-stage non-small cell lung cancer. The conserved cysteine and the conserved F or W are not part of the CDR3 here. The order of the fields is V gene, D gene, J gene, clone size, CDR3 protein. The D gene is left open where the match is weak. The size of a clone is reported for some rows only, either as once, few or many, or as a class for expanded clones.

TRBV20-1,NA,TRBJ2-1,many,SAKSGTTYNEQF
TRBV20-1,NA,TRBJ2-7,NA,SATHPGRVYEQY
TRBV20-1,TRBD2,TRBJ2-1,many,SAILGGVPGLGDNEQF
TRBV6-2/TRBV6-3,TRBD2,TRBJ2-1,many,ASSYPSVRREGPYNEQF
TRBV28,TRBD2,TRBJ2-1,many,ASSPQPTSGRS
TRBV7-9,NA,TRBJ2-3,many,ASSLAEQGADTQY
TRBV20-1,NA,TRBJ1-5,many,SARTGNQPQH
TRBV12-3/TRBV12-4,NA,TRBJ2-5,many,ASSFFGSSGETQY
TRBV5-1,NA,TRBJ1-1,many,ASSLDQGGVTEAF
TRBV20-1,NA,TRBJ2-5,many,SAGDTKETQY
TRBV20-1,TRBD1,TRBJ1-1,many,SANRGMNTEAF
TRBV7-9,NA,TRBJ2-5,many,ASSLRGETQY
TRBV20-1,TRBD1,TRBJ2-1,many,SSGTGLNEQF
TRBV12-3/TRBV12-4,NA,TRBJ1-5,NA,ASSLRGEQPQH
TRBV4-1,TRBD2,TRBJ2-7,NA,ASSQPTSGRGSVEQY
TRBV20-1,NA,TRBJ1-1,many,SARDPQNTEAF
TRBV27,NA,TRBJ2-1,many,ASSLFTANSYNEQF
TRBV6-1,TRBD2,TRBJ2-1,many,ASRLTTSGSYNEQF
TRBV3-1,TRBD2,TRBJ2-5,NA,ASSLSIAGGQTQY
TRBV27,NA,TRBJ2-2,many,ASSFEWGPGGELF
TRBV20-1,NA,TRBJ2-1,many,SARSLQLGAYNEQF
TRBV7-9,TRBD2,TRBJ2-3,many,ASSLLAGGGDTQY
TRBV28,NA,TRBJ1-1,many,ASRGFTEAF
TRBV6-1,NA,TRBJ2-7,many,ASSEQFGESSYEQY
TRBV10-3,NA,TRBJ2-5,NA,AISAQGPRATQY
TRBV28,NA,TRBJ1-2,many,ASSPQMKANYGYT